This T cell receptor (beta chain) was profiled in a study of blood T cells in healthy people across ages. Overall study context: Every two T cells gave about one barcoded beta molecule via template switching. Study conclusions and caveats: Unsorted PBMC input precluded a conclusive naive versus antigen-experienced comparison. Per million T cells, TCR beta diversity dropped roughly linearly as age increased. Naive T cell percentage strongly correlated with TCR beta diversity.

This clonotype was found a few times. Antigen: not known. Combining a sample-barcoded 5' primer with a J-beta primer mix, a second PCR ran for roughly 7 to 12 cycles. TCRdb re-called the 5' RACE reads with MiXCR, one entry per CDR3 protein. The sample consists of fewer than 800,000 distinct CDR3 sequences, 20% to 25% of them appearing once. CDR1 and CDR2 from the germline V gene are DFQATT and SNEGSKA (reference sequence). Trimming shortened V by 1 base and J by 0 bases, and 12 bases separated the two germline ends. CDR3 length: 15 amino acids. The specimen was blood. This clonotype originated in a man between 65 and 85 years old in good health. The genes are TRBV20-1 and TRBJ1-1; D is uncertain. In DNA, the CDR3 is TGCAGTGCTAGAGTTCTCGGGCGGATGAACACTGAAGCTTTCTTT. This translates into CSARVLGRMNTEAFF.